What follows describes a single T cell receptor (beta chain). The antigen remains undetermined. CDR3 size: 11 residues. Germline CDR1 reads MNHEY; CDR2 reads SVGAGI. Trimming removed 4 bases at V and 12 bases at J, with 10 bases between. The data are from a study of OX40 agonist ivuxolimab in advanced cancers. Study context: Participants could have had prior anti-PD-1, anti-PD-L1 or anti-CTLA-4 therapy, and around 40% had some.

Study findings and constraints: The antigens recognized by the expanded peripheral T cells, that is their antigen specificity, were not determined.

Measured with immunoSEQ multiplex PCR; TCRdb has only the in-frame clones, and not every one. The sample yields 80,000 to 95,000 clones, about 91% seen once. This receptor was taken from an adult with an advanced solid tumor such as melanoma, head and neck, liver or kidney cancer. Sequences were derived from CD4+ or CD8+ T cells sorted from blood, sampled in a trial of the OX40 agonist ivuxolimab. The chain couples TRBV6-5 to TRBJ2-1; no clear D gene. The CDR3 loop reads CASSWWLGQFF. CDR3 bases: TGTGCCAGCAGTTGGTGGTTGGGGCAGTTCTTC.